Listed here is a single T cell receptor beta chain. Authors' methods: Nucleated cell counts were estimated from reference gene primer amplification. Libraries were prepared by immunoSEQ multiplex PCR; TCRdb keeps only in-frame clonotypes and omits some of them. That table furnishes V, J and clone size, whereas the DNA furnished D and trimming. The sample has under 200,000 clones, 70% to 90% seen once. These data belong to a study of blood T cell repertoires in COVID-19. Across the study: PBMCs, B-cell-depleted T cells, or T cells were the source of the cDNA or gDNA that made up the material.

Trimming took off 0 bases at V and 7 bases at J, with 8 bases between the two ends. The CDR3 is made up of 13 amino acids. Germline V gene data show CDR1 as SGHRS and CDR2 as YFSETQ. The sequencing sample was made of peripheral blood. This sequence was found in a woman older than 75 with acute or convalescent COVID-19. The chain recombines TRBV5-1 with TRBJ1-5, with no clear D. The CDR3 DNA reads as TGCGCCAGCAGCTTGGACGACGGGCAGCCCCAGCATTTT. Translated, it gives CASSLDDGQPQHF. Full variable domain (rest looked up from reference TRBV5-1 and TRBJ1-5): KAGVTQTPRYLIKTRGQQVTLSCSPISGHRSVSWYQQTPGQGLQFLFEYFSETQRNKGNFPGRFSGRQFSNSRSEMNVSTLELGDSALYLCASSLDDGQPQHFGDGTRLSIL.